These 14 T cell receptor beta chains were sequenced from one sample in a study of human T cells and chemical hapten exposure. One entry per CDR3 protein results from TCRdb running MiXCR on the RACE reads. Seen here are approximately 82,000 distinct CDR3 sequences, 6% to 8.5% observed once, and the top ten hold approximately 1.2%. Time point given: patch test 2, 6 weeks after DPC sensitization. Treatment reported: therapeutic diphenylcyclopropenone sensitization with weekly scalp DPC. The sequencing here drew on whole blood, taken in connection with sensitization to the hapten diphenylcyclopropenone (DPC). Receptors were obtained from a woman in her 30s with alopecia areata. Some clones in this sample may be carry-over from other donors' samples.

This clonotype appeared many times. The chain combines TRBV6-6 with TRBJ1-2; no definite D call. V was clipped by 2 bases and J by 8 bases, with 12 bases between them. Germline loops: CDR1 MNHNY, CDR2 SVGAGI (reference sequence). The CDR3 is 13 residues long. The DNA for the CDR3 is TGTGCCAGCAGTTACACACCCCTTAGCGGCTACACCTTC. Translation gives CASSYTPLSGYTF.

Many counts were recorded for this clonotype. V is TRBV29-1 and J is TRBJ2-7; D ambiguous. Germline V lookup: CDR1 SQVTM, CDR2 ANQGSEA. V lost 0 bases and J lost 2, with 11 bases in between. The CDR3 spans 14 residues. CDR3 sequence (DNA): TGCAGCGTTGAAGATGAAGGCCTAACCTACGAGCAGTACTTC. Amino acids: CSVEDEGLTYEQYF.

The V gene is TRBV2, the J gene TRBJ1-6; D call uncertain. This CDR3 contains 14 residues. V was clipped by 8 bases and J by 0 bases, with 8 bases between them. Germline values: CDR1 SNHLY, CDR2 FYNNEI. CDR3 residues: CASVPSSYNSPLHF. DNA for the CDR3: TGTGCCAGCGTCCCGAGCTCCTATAATTCACCCCTCCACTTT. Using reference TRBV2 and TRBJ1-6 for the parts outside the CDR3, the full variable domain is EPEVTQTPSHQVTQMGQEVILRCVPISNHLYFYWYRQILGQKVEFLVSFYNNEISEKSEIFDDQFSVERPDGSNFTLKIRSTKLEDSAMYFCASVPSSYNSPLHFGNGTRLTVT.

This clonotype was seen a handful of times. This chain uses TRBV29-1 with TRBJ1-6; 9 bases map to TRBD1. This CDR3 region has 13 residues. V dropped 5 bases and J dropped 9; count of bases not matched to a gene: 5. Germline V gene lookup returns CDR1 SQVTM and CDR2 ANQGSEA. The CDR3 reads CSVSQGAGSPLHF. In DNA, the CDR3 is TGCAGCGTTTCACAGGGGGCGGGTTCACCCCTCCACTTT.

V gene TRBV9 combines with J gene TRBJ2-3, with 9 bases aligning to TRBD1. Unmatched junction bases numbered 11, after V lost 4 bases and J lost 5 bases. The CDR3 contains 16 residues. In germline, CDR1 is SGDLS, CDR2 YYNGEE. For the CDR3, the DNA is TGTGCCAGCAGCAGTTTAGAGGGACAGGGAAGAGATACGCAGTATTTT. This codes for CASSSLEGQGRDTQYF.

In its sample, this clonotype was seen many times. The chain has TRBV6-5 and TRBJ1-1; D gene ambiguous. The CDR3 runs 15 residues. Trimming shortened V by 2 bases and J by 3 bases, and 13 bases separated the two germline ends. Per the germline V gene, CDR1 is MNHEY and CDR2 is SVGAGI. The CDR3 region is CASSYSFGSHTEAFF. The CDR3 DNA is TGTGCCAGCAGTTACAGTTTCGGGAGCCACACTGAAGCTTTCTTT.

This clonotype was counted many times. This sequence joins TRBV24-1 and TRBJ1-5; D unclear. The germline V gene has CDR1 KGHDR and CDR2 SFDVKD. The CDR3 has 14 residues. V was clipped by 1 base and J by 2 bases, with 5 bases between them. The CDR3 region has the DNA TGTGCCACCAGTGATTTATCGGGCAATCAGCCCCAGCATTTT. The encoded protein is CATSDLSGNQPQHF.

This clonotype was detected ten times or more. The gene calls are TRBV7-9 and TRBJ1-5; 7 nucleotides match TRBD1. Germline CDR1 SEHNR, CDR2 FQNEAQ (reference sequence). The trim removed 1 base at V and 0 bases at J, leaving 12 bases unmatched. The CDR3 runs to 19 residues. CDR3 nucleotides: TGTGCCAGCAGCTTAGAACAACGGGACAGCGACTATAGCAATCAGCCCCAGCATTTT. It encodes CASSLEQRDSDYSNQPQHF. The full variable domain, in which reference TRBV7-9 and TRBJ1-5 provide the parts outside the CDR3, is DTGVSQNPRHKITKRGQNVTFRCDPISEHNRLYWYRQTLGQGPEFLTYFQNEAQLEKSRLLSDRFSAERPKGSFSTLEIQRTEQGDSAMYLCASSLEQRDSDYSNQPQHFGDGTRLSIL.

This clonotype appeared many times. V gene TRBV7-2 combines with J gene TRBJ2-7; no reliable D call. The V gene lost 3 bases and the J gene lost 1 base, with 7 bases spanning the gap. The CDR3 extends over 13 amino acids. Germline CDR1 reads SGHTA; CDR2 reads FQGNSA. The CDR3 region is CASSFIGSYEQYF. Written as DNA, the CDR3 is TGTGCCAGCAGCTTTATCGGTTCCTACGAGCAGTACTTC.

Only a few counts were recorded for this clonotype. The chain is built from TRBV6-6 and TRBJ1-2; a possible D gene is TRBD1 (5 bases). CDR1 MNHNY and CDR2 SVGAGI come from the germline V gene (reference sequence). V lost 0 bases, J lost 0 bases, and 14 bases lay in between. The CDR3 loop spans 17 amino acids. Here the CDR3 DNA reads TGTGCCAGCAGTTACTCTGGGCAGGGTGTGTCTAACTATGGCTACACCTTC. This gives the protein CASSYSGQGVSNYGYTF.

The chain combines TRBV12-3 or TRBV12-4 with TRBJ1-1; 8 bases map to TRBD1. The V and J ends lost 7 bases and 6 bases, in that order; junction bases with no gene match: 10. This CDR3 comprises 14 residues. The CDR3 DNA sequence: TGTGCCAGCATCACTACAGGGGGTGGGCCTGAAGCTTTCTTT. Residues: CASITTGGGPEAFF.

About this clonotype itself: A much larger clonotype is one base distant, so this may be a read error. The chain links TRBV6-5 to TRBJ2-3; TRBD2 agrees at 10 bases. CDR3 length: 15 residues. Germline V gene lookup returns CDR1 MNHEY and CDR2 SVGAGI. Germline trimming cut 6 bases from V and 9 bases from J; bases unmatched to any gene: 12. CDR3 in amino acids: CASRGGASGGLTQYF. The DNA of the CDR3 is TGTGCCAGCAGAGGAGGGGCTAGCGGGGGACTCACGCAGTATTTT.

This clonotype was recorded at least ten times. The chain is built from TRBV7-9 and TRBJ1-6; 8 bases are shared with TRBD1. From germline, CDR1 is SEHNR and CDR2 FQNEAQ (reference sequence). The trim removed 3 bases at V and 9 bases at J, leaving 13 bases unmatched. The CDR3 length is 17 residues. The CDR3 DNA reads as TGTGCCAGCAGCTTGCCTCTACAGGGGGGCGGGTCTTCACCCCTCCACTTT. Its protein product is CASSLPLQGGGSSPLHF.

CDR3 nucleotides: TGCAGCGTTGGATTTGCGCAGGGGAGGGGCATGAACACTGAAGCTTTCTTT. As protein: CSVGFAQGRGMNTEAFF. The chain carries TRBV29-1 and TRBJ1-1, with D possibly matching TRBD1 (6 bases). The CDR3 covers 17 residues. V lost 4 bases and J lost 0, with 21 bases in between. Per germline, CDR1 SQVTM and CDR2 ANQGSEA. Combining the CDR3 with reference TRBV29-1 and TRBJ1-1 gives the whole variable domain SAVISQKPSRDICQRGTSLTIQCQVDSQVTMMFWYRQQPGQSLTLIATANQGSEATYESGFVIDKFPISRPNLTFSTLTVSNMSPEDSSIYLCSVGFAQGRGMNTEAFFGQGTRLTVV.